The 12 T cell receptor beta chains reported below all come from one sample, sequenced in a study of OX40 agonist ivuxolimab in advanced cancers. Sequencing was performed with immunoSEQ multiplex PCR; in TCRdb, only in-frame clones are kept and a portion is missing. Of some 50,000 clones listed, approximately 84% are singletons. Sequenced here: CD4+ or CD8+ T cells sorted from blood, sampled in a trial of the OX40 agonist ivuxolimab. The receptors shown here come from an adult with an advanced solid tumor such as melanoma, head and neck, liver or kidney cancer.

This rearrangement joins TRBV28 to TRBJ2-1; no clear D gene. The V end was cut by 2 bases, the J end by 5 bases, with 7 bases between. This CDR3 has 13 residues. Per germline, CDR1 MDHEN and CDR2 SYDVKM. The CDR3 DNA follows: TGTGCCAGCAGTTTAAGCGACGACAATGAGCAGTTCTTC. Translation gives CASSLSDDNEQFF.

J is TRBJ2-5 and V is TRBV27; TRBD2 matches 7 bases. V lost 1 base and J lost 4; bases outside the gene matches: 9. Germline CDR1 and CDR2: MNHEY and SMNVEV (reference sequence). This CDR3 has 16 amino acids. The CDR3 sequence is CASSLYLGEGIETQYF. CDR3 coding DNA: TGTGCCAGCAGTTTATACCTTGGGGAGGGCATAGAGACCCAGTACTTC.

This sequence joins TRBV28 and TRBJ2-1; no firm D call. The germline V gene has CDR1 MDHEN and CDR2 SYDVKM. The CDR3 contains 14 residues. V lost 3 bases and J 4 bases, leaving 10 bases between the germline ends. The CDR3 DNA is TGTGCCAGCAGTTTGGGGTTGAGATACAATGAGCAGTTCTTC. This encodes CASSLGLRYNEQFF.

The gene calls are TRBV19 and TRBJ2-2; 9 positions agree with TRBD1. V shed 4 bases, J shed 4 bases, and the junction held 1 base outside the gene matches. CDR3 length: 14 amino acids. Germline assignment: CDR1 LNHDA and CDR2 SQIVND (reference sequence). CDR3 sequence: CASSRTGATGELFF. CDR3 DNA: TGTGCCAGTAGTAGGACAGGGGCCACCGGGGAGCTGTTTTTT.

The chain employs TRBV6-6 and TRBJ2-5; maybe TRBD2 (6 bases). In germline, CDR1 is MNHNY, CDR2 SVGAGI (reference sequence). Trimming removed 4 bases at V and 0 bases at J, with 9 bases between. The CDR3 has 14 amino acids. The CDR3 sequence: CASSWRGYQETQYF. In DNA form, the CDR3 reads TGTGCCAGCAGTTGGAGGGGTTACCAAGAGACCCAGTACTTC.

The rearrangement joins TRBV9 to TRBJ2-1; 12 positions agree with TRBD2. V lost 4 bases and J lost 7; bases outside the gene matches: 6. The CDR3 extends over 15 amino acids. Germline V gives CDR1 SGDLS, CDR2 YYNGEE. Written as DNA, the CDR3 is TGTGCCAGCAGCCCGACTAGCGGGAGTGGGAATGAGCAGTTCTTC. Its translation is CASSPTSGSGNEQFF.

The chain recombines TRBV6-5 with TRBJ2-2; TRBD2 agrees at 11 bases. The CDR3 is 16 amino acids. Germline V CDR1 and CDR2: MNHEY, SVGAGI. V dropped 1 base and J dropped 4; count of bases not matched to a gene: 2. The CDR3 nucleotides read TGTGCCAGCAGTTACTGGCTAGCGGGAGGCACCGGGGAGCTGTTTTTT. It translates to CASSYWLAGGTGELFF.

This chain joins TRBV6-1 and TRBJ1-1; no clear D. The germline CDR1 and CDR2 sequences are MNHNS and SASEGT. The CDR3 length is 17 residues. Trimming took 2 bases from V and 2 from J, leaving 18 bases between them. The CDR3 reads CASSERVRAQANTEAFF. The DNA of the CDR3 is TGTGCCAGCAGTGAAAGGGTCAGAGCACAAGCTAACACTGAAGCTTTCTTT.

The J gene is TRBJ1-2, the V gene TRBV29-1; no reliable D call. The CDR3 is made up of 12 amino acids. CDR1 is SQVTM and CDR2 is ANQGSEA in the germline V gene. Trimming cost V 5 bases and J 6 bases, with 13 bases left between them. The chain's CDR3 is CSVNHGVNGYTF. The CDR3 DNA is TGCAGCGTTAACCACGGAGTAAATGGCTACACCTTC.

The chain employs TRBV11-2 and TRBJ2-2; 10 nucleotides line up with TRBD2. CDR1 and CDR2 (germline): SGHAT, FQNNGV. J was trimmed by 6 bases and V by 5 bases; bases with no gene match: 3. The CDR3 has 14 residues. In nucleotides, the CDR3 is TGTGCCAGCAGCCCCAGCGGGAGGGCCGGGGAGCTGTTTTTT. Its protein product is CASSPSGRAGELFF.

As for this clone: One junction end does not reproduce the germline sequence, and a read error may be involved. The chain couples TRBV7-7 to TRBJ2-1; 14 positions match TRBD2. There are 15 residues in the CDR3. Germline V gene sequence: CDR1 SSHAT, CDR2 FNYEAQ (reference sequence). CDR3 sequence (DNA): TGTGCTAGCAGCGGAGGGACTAGCGGGAGATCTGAGCAGTTCTTC. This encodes CASSGGTSGRSEQFF. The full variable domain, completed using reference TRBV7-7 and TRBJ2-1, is GAGVSQSPRYKVTKRGQDVTLRCDPISSHATLYWYQQALGQGPEFLTYFNYEAQPDKSGLPSDRFSAERPEGSISTLTIQRTEQRDSAMYRCASSGGTSGRSEQFFGPGTRLTVL.

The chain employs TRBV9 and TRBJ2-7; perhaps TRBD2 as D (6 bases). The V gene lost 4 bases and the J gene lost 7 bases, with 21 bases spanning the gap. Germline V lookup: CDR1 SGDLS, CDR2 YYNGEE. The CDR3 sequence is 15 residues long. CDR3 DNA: TGTGCCAGCAGCCCCCGGGTGGACGTTGCGGGAGAGCAGTACTTC. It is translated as CASSPRVDVAGEQYF. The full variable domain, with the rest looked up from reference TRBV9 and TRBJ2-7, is DSGVTQTPKHLITATGQRVTLRCSPRSGDLSVYWYQQSLDQGLQFLIQYYNGEERAKGNILERFSAQQFPDLHSELNLSSLELGDSALYFCASSPRVDVAGEQYFGPGTRLTVT.